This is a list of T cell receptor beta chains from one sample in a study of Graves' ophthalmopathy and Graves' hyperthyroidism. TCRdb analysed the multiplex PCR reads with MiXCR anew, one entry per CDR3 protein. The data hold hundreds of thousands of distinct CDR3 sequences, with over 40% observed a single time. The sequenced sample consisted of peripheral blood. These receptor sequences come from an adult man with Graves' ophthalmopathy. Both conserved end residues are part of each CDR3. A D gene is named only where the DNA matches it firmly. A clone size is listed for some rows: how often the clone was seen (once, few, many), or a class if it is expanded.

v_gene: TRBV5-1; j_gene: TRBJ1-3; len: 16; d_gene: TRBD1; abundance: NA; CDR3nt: TGCGCCAGCAGCTTTTCCGGGACAGGGTTACTGAACACCATATATTTT; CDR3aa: CASSFSGTGLLNTIYF
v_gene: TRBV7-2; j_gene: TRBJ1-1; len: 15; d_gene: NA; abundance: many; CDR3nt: TGTGCCAGCAGCTTAATCGGGACACCGAACACTGAAGCTTTCTTT; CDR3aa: CASSLIGTPNTEAFF
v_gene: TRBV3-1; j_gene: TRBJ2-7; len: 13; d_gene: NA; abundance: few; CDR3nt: TGTGCCAGCAGCCAAGAAGCTACCGCCGAGCAGTACTTC; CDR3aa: CASSQEATAEQYF
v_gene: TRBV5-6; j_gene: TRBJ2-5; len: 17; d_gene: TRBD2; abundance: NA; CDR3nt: TGTGCCAGCAGCATTGGACTAGCGGGAGGGTTTCAAGAGACCCAGTACTTC; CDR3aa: CASSIGLAGGFQETQYF
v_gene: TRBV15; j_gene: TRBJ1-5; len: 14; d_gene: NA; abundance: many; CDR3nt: TGTGCCACCAGCAGGAGGGAGGACGGTCAGCCCCAGCATTTT; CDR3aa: CATSRREDGQPQHF
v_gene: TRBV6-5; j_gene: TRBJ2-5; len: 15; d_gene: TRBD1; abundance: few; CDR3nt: TGTGCCAGCAGTTACTCTGGACAGGGGTATGAGACCCAGTACTTC; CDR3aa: CASSYSGQGYETQYF
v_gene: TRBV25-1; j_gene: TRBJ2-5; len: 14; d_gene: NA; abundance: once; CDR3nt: TGTGCCAGCTCACCACCGGGAGAGTCGGAGACCCAGTACTTC; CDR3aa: CASSPPGESETQYF
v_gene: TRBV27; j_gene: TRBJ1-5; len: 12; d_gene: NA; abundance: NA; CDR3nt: TGTGCCAGCAGCCCGGAGGGGGTGACCCAGCATTTT; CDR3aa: CASSPEGVTQHF
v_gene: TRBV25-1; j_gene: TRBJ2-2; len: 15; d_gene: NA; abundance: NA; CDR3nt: TGTGCCAGCAGGGAGGGGGGTGCGCCCACCGGGGAGCTGTTTTTT; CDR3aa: CASREGGAPTGELFF
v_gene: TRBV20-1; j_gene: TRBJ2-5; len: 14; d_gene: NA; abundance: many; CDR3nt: TGCAGTGCTCCAACCCCAGGGCGGCAAGAGACCCAGTACTTC; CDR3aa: CSAPTPGRQETQYF
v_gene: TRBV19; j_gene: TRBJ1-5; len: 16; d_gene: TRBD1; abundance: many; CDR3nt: TGTGCCAGTAGTGCCTATGACAGGGAAGGAGGTCAGCCCCAGCATTTT; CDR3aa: CASSAYDREGGQPQHF
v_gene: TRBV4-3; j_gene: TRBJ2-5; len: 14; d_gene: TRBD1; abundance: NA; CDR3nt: TGCGCCAGCAGCCAAGCAGGACAGGGAGGGACCCAGTACTTC; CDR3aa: CASSQAGQGGTQYF
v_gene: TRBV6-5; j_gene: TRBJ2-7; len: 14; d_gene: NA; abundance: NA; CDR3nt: TGTGCCAGCAGTTCCCTCGGGGTCCCTTACGAGCAGTACTTC; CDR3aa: CASSSLGVPYEQYF
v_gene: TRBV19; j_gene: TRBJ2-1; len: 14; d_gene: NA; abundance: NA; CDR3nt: TGTGCCAGTAGTATAATGGGGGGCGTCGATGAGCAGTTCTTC; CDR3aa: CASSIMGGVDEQFF
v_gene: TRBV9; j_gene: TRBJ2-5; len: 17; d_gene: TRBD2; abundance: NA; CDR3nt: TGTGCCAGCAGCGTAGAGCCAGCGGGGGGGAACCAAGAGACCCAGTACTTC; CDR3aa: CASSVEPAGGNQETQYF
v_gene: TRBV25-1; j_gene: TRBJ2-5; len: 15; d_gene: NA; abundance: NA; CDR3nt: TGTGCCAGCAGTGCATCCAGGGGTGTATTCGAGACCCAGTACTTC; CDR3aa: CASSASRGVFETQYF
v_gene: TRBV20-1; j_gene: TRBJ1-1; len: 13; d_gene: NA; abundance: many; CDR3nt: TGCAGTGCTAGAGACTCGGGAGGCCGTGAAGCTTTCTTT; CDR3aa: CSARDSGGREAFF
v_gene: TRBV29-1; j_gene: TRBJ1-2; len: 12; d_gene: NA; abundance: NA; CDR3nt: TGCAGCAGCTCCTCGACAGGAGAGGGCTACACCTTC; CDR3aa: CSSSSTGEGYTF
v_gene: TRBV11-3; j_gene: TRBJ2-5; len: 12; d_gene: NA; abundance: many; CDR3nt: TGTGCCAGCAGCTTAAGCATGGAGACCCAGTACTTC; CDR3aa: CASSLSMETQYF
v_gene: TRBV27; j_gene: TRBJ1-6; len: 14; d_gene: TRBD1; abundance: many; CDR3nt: TGTGCCAGCAGTCCCGGGACAGGGGATTCACCCCTCCACTTT; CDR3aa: CASSPGTGDSPLHF
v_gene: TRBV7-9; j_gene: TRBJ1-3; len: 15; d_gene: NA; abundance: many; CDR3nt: TGTGCCAGCAGCTTCCTGGGGCTACCTGGAAACACCATATATTTT; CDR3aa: CASSFLGLPGNTIYF
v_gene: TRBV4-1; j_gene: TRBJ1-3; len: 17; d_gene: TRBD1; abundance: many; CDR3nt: TGCGCCAGCAGCCGACCGGGACAGGACATCTCTGGAAACACCATATATTTT; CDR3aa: CASSRPGQDISGNTIYF
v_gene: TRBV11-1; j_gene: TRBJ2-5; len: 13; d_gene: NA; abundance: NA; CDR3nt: TGTGCCTGGAGTAAAATAGTGGCTGAGACCCAGTACTTC; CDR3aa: CAWSKIVAETQYF
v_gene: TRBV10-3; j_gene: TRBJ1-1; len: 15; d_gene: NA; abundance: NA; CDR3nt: TGTGCCAGCAGTTATCCCCCGAATGGGAACACTGAAGCTTTCTTT; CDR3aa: CASSYPPNGNTEAFF
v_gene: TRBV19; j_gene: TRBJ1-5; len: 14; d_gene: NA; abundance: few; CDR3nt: TGTGCCAGTAGTATCGGCGGGGGAGAGGAGACCCAGCATTTT; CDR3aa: CASSIGGGEETQHF
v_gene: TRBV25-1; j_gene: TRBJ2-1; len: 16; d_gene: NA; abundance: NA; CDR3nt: TGTGCCAGCAGTGAATTTGGTTTTAGCTCCTACAATGAGCAGTTCTTC; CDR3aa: CASSEFGFSSYNEQFF
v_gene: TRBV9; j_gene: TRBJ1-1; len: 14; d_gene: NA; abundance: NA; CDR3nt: TGTGCCAGCAACTTACACGGTGCGTACACTGAAGCTTTCTTT; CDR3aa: CASNLHGAYTEAFF
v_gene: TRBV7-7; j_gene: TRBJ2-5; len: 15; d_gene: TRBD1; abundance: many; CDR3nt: TGTGCTAGCAGCACGAGACAGGGTTTCGGAGAGACCCAGTACTTC; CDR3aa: CASSTRQGFGETQYF
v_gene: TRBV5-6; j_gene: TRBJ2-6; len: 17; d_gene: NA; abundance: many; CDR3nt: TGTGCCAGCAGCTTGGCCCTATGGGGTTCTGGGGCCAACGTCCTGACTTTC; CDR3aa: CASSLALWGSGANVLTF
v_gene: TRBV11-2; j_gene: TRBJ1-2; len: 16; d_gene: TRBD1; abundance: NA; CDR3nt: TGTGCCAGCAGCTTAGATCCCCCGACAGGGGGCCAAGGCTACACCTTC; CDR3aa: CASSLDPPTGGQGYTF
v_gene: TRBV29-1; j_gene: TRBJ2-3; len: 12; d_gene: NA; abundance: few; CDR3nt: TGCAGCGTTGACAGGGGCACAGATACGCAGTATTTT; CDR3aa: CSVDRGTDTQYF
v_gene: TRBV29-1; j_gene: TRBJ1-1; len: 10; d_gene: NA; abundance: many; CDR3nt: TGCAGCGTTGCTGACACTGAAGCTTTCTTT; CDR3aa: CSVADTEAFF
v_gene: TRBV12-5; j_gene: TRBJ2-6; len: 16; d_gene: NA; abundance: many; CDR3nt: TGTGCTAATACCACGAAGACACCTCCTGGGGCCAACGTCCTGACTTTC; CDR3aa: CANTTKTPPGANVLTF
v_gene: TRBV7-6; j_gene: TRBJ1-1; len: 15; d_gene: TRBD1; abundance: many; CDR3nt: TGTGCCAGCAGCCTGGGACAGGGTGGGAGCACTGAAGCTTTCTTT; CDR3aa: CASSLGQGGSTEAFF
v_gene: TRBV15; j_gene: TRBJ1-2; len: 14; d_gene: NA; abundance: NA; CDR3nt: TGTGCCACCAGCAGAGATCGAGAGAGCGATGGCTACACCTTC; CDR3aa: CATSRDRESDGYTF
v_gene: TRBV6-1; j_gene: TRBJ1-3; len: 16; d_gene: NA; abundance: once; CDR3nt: TGTGCCAGCAGCCGCGTGGGGGCGAGCTCTGGAAACACCATATATTTT; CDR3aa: CASSRVGASSGNTIYF
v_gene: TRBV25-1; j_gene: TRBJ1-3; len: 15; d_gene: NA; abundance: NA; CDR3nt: TGTGCTAGAGATCAAAAGGACAGCTCTGGAAACACCATATATTTT; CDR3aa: CARDQKDSSGNTIYF
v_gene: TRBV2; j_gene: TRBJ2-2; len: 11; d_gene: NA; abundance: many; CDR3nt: TGTGCCAGCAGCGAAACCGGGGAGCTGTTTTTT; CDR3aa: CASSETGELFF
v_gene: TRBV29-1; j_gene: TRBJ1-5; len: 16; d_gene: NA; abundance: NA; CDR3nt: TGCAGCGTTGTCCTCTCAGCCACTGGGAGCAATCAGCCCCAGCATTTT; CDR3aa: CSVVLSATGSNQPQHF
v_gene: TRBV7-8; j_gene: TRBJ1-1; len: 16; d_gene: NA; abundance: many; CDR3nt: TGTGCCAGCAGCCCACAGGGAGGCGAATGGAACACTGAAGCTTTCTTT; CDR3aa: CASSPQGGEWNTEAFF
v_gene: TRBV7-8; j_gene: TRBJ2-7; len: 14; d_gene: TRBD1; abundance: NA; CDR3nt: TGTGCCAGCGTTGAAGCGGGGACAGGGACCGAGCAGTACTTC; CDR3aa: CASVEAGTGTEQYF
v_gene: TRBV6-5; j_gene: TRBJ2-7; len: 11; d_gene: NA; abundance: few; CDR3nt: TGTGCCAGCAATGTGGGTGGGGAGCAGTACTTC; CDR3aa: CASNVGGEQYF
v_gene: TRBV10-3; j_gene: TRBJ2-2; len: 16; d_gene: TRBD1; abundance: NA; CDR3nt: TGTGCCACCACTGAGTTGGGACAGACGAACATCGGGGAGCTGTTTTTT; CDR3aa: CATTELGQTNIGELFF
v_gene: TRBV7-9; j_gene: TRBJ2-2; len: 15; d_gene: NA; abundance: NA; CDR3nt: TGTGCCTGGAGCGACCGAACAGTGAACACCGGGGAGCTGTTTTTT; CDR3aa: CAWSDRTVNTGELFF
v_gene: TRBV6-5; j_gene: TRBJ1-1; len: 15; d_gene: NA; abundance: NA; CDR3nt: TGTGCCAGCAGTTACACCCTGCTACAGGTGGCTGAAGCTTTCTTT; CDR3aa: CASSYTLLQVAEAFF
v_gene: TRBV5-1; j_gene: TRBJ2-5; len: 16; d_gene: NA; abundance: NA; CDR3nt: TGCGCCAGCAGCTTGGCCGGGGGCCCGTACCAAGAGACCCAGTACTTC; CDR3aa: CASSLAGGPYQETQYF
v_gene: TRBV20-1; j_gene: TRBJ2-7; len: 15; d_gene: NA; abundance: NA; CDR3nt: TGCAGTGCTAGAGATCATCTAGCCGTTCTGGCCGAGCAGTACTTC; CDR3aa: CSARDHLAVLAEQYF